This TCR beta chain was retrieved from a study of OX40 agonist ivuxolimab in advanced cancers. As for the study in general: With ivuxolimab, an agonistic anti-OX40 (CD134) antibody, patients were treated. Study-level findings and limits: Researchers did not establish what antigens the expanded peripheral T cells target.

Clones were read by immunoSEQ multiplex PCR, and TCRdb kept only the in-frame ones, dropping some. The sample carries about 64,000 clones, roughly 87% recorded once. The CDR3 is 14 amino acids. The germline V gene encodes CDR1 SGHTA and CDR2 FQGTGA. The V and J ends lost 5 bases and 0 bases respectively, with 10 bases between them. Comments on this clone: No antigen is known for it.

The receptor was isolated from an adult with an advanced solid tumor such as melanoma, head and neck, liver or kidney cancer. Specimen: CD4+ or CD8+ T cells sorted from blood, collected in a trial of the OX40 agonist ivuxolimab. The rearrangement links TRBV7-3 to TRBJ1-1, with a possible D match to TRBD1 (5 bases). The CDR3 DNA follows: TGTGCCAGCAGCCAGGACAAGATGAACACTGAAGCTTTCTTT. This translates into CASSQDKMNTEAFF.